Shown below are 13 T cell receptor beta chains from a single sample sequenced in a study of shared clonotypes between healthy human individuals. Clones were sequenced by immunoSEQ multiplex PCR, and TCRdb holds only the in-frame ones, with some missing. The data show about a million clones, around 77% seen once. Sequences were obtained from memory CD4+ T cells from PBMCs. Subset meaning: CD45RA-negative fraction. The receptors derive from a man in his late teens or twenties in good health. Some clones in this sample may be carry-over from other donors' samples.

The chain has TRBV29-1 and TRBJ1-3; D perhaps matches TRBD1 (6 bases). Per germline, CDR1 SQVTM and CDR2 ANQGSEA. The CDR3 runs to 16 residues. V was pared by 4 bases and J by 0 bases, with 16 bases between. DNA of the CDR3: TGCAGCGTTGCGACCAATGACAGGCACTCTGGAAACACCATATATTTT. Translation: CSVATNDRHSGNTIYF.

This clone was found a few times. The sample contains more than one DNA sequence encoding this CDR3. The chain couples TRBV5-4 to TRBJ2-1, with 8 bases fitting TRBD2. V was pared by 4 bases and J by 0 bases, with 3 bases of the junction left unmatched. Germline V gives CDR1 SGHNT, CDR2 YYREEE (reference sequence). This CDR3 is built from 15 residues. The DNA of the CDR3 is TGTGCCAGCAGCCCAAGCGGGAGCTCCTACAATGAGCAGTTCTTC. It is translated as CASSPSGSSYNEQFF.

The chain joins TRBV7-9 to TRBJ2-1; 8 bases are shared with TRBD2. The V segment lost 3 bases and the J segment 3 bases; nucleotides outside the gene matches: 10. The CDR3 length is 17 residues. Germline V CDR1 and CDR2: SEHNR, FQNEAQ (reference sequence). CDR3 nucleotides: TGTGCCAGCAGCTTCCCCATTAGCGGGATTAACTACAATGAGCAGTTCTTC. Translated, it gives CASSFPISGINYNEQFF. The whole variable domain, filled in from reference TRBV7-9 and TRBJ2-1, reads DTGVSQNPRHKITKRGQNVTFRCDPISEHNRLYWYRQTLGQGPEFLTYFQNEAQLEKSRLLSDRFSAERPKGSFSTLEIQRTEQGDSAMYLCASSFPISGINYNEQFFGPGTRLTVL.

The chain is built from TRBV28 and TRBJ1-1; tentative D call: TRBD1 (6 bases). This CDR3 is built from 15 residues. Trimming stripped 7 bases from V and 0 bases from J, with 15 bases between. Germline loops: CDR1 MDHEN, CDR2 SYDVKM. CDR3 DNA: TGTGCCAGCACCCCTGGGACACCCATGAACACTGAAGCTTTCTTT. Translated, it gives CASTPGTPMNTEAFF.

The V and J genes are TRBV7-3 and TRBJ2-6; the D is unclear. The germline V and J ends were trimmed by 6 bases and 0 bases, with 6 bases remaining between them. From germline, CDR1 is SGHTA and CDR2 FQGTGA. The CDR3 loop spans 14 amino acids. The CDR3 here is CASSPNSGANVLTF. The CDR3 coding sequence is TGTGCCAGCAGTCCTAACTCTGGGGCCAACGTCCTGACTTTC.

The J gene is TRBJ2-5, the V gene TRBV7-9; 11 bases line up with TRBD1. The J call may be incorrect, as the DNA end agrees better with TRBJ2-7. The CDR3 spans 17 residues. CDR1 and CDR2 (germline): SEHNR, FQNEAQ (reference sequence). The CDR3 is CASSPGPGTGGTYEQYF. The CDR3 bases are TGTGCCAGCAGCCCCGGCCCCGGGACAGGGGGGACGTACGAGCAGTACTTC.

The chain recombines TRBV5-1 with TRBJ2-7, with D tentatively TRBD1 or TRBD2 (5 bases each). Trimming cost V 4 bases and J 2 bases, with 16 bases left between them. This CDR3 spans 15 amino acids. The germline CDR1 and CDR2 sequences are SGHRS and YFSETQ. For the CDR3, the DNA is TGCGCCAGCAGCGTGCCAACCGGGGACCCCTACGAGCAGTACTTC. Its translation is CASSVPTGDPYEQYF.

This clone was seen more than once but under ten times. The CDR3 DNA follows: TGTGCCAGCAGTTCCGGGACAGGTTCATCCCTCTATGGCTACACCTTC. Translating gives CASSSGTGSSLYGYTF. The chain couples TRBV28 to TRBJ1-2; TRBD1 matches at 8 bases. CDR3 size: 16 residues. CDR1 is MDHEN, CDR2 SYDVKM, per germline. Unmatched junction bases numbered 11, after V lost 4 bases and J lost 4 bases.

The rearrangement links TRBV4-1 to TRBJ2-3; the D gene is possibly TRBD1 (5 bases). This CDR3 has 13 residues. The germline V gene encodes CDR1 MGHRA and CDR2 YSYEKL. With 3 bases removed from V and 7 bases from J, the gap between germline ends came to 11 bases. For the CDR3, the DNA is TGCGCCAGCAGCCAGACTGGGGCGAATACGCAGTATTTT. Amino acids: CASSQTGANTQYF.

This chain uses TRBV6-6 with TRBJ1-3; unclear D gene. The CDR3 spans 16 residues. The V gene lost 0 bases and the J gene lost 4 bases, with 13 bases spanning the gap. Germline CDR1 and CDR2: MNHNY and SVGAGI (reference sequence). The CDR3 DNA sequence: TGTGCCAGCAGTTACTCGGAAGGATCAGTAGGAAACACCATATATTTT. This encodes CASSYSEGSVGNTIYF.

This clone showed up just a few times. The chain joins TRBV4-2 to TRBJ2-7, with 7 positions matching TRBD2. Germline values: CDR1 LGHNA, CDR2 YNFKEQ. The V segment lost 0 bases and the J segment 4 bases; nucleotides outside the gene matches: 12. The CDR3 is 17 residues long. The DNA of the CDR3 is TGTGCCAGCAGCCAAGATCTAGGCGGGAGCCTCGGGTACGAGCAGTACTTC. Encoded protein: CASSQDLGGSLGYEQYF.

This clone was recorded once. V gene TRBV6-5 combines with J gene TRBJ2-1; 16 positions match TRBD2. The CDR3 is made up of 14 amino acids. V dropped 6 bases and J dropped 15; count of bases not matched to a gene: 8. Germline CDR1 and CDR2: MNHEY and SVGAGI. CDR3 sequence reads: CASSRTGTSGRGFF. The CDR3 coding sequence is TGTGCCAGCAGCCGAACCGGGACTAGCGGGAGGGGGTTCTTC.

The V call is TRBV19, the J call TRBJ1-2; perhaps TRBD1 as D (5 bases). The germline gives CDR1 LNHDA, CDR2 SQIVND (reference sequence). Trimming cost V 9 bases and J 6 bases, with 20 bases left between them. The CDR3 runs to 14 residues. The DNA for the CDR3 is TGTGCCAGCCCTGCCCGGGACCCGGGGGATGGCTACACCTTC. This encodes CASPARDPGDGYTF.